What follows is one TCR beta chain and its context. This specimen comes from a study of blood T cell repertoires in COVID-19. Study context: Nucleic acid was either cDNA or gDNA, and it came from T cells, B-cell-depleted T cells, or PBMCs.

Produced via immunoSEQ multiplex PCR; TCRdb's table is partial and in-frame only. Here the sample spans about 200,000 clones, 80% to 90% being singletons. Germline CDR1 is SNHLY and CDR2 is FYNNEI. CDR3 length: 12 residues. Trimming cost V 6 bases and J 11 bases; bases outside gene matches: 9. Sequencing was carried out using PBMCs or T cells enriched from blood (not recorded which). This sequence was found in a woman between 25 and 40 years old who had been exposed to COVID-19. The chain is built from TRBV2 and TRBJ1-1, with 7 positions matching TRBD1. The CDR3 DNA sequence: TGTGCCAGCAGACAGGGGACTTATTCGGCTTTCTTT. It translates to CASRQGTYSAFF.